This is a list of T cell receptor beta chains from one sample in a study of T cells in Graves' hyperthyroidism and ophthalmopathy. A single record per CDR3 protein comes from TCRdb applying MiXCR to the multiplex PCR reads. The top ten hold under 8% of the sample, which has roughly 570,000 distinct CDR3 sequences, about 15% seen once. The sequencing input was blood. All receptors derive from a woman in her 30s with Graves' hyperthyroidism. Both conserved end residues are trimmed from each CDR3. Fields, in order: J gene, V gene, CDR3 protein.

j_gene: TRBJ2-5
v_gene: TRBV7-3
CDR3aa: ASSLSASEETQY

j_gene: TRBJ2-1
v_gene: TRBV7-9
CDR3aa: ASSYGRGYDEQF

j_gene: TRBJ2-7
v_gene: TRBV20-1
CDR3aa: SASWTRSSYEQY

j_gene: TRBJ2-7
v_gene: TRBV28
CDR3aa: ASSLSVGRSTYEQY

j_gene: TRBJ1-5
v_gene: TRBV2
CDR3aa: ASSVGVGYQPQH

j_gene: TRBJ2-7
v_gene: TRBV6-1
CDR3aa: ASSERGASSYEQY

j_gene: TRBJ2-1
v_gene: TRBV30
CDR3aa: AAERQAVRF

j_gene: TRBJ2-3
v_gene: TRBV7-3
CDR3aa: ASSSKGQSSFGDTQY

j_gene: TRBJ1-1
v_gene: TRBV2
CDR3aa: ASSDSEKMNTEAF

j_gene: TRBJ2-7
v_gene: TRBV5-6
CDR3aa: ASSPAGWGVQY

j_gene: TRBJ2-7
v_gene: TRBV6-5
CDR3aa: ASSYSPIVDEQY

j_gene: TRBJ1-1
v_gene: TRBV19
CDR3aa: ARPQLHFEAF

j_gene: TRBJ2-2
v_gene: TRBV27
CDR3aa: ASSLLAGITGELF

j_gene: TRBJ2-7
v_gene: TRBV29-1
CDR3aa: SVGEGRYEQY

j_gene: TRBJ2-7
v_gene: TRBV2
CDR3aa: ASSLAGEGLYEQY

j_gene: TRBJ2-5
v_gene: TRBV2
CDR3aa: ASRSGSGGRETQY

j_gene: TRBJ1-6
v_gene: TRBV6-1
CDR3aa: ARGDGRQNSPLH

j_gene: TRBJ2-7
v_gene: TRBV19
CDR3aa: ANPPRAASYEQY

j_gene: TRBJ2-7
v_gene: TRBV2
CDR3aa: ASRFLAGVKQY

j_gene: TRBJ2-6
v_gene: TRBV9
CDR3aa: ASRAGDSGANVLT

j_gene: TRBJ1-4
v_gene: TRBV12-3/TRBV12-4
CDR3aa: ASSPTRAQKKLF

j_gene: TRBJ2-3
v_gene: TRBV3-1
CDR3aa: ASSPLAGATDTQY

j_gene: TRBJ2-7
v_gene: TRBV19
CDR3aa: ASSTRLAGSYEQY

j_gene: TRBJ2-7
v_gene: TRBV28
CDR3aa: ASRGLLHYEQY

j_gene: TRBJ1-4
v_gene: TRBV12-3/TRBV12-4
CDR3aa: ASSDPGQGPGEKLF

j_gene: TRBJ2-7
v_gene: TRBV28
CDR3aa: ASSPRETGSHEQY

j_gene: TRBJ1-1
v_gene: TRBV12-3/TRBV12-4
CDR3aa: ASRLGTTNTEAF

j_gene: TRBJ2-5
v_gene: TRBV7-3
CDR3aa: ASSPHPGLAARETQY

j_gene: TRBJ1-2
v_gene: TRBV29-1
CDR3aa: SFRGAGDYGYT

j_gene: TRBJ2-1
v_gene: TRBV5-6
CDR3aa: ASSWRVTVSYNEQF

j_gene: TRBJ2-3
v_gene: TRBV7-6
CDR3aa: ASSLGDLAYTQY

j_gene: TRBJ2-3
v_gene: TRBV24-1
CDR3aa: ATSGGLAGYTDTQY

j_gene: TRBJ2-1
v_gene: TRBV27
CDR3aa: ASSPWERENNEQF

j_gene: TRBJ2-7
v_gene: TRBV15
CDR3aa: ATSRGITGGRYEQY

j_gene: TRBJ2-5
v_gene: TRBV10-3
CDR3aa: AISSRQGLAVETQY

j_gene: TRBJ2-5
v_gene: TRBV7-3
CDR3aa: ASSPGTSGRETQY

j_gene: TRBJ2-7
v_gene: TRBV7-9
CDR3aa: ASSSRTVRIYEQY

j_gene: TRBJ2-5
v_gene: TRBV7-9
CDR3aa: ASSSRFRSETQY

j_gene: TRBJ2-3
v_gene: TRBV24-1
CDR3aa: ATSVGFGTDTQY

j_gene: TRBJ1-5
v_gene: TRBV5-1
CDR3aa: ASRKTGDSNQPQH

j_gene: TRBJ2-7
v_gene: TRBV20-1
CDR3aa: SASLGGNEQY

j_gene: TRBJ1-1
v_gene: TRBV6-2/TRBV6-3
CDR3aa: ASSPPGRLNTEVF

j_gene: TRBJ1-1
v_gene: TRBV7-2
CDR3aa: ASSRNLGAEAF

j_gene: TRBJ2-4
v_gene: TRBV6-5
CDR3aa: ASSYSAESNIQY

j_gene: TRBJ2-1
v_gene: TRBV20-1
CDR3aa: SARSGDSSYNEQF

j_gene: TRBJ2-1
v_gene: TRBV6-1
CDR3aa: ASSPRTGSSYNEQF

j_gene: TRBJ1-2
v_gene: TRBV6-2/TRBV6-3
CDR3aa: ASSAQGAANYGYT

j_gene: TRBJ2-2
v_gene: TRBV27
CDR3aa: ASTGLAGGGGELF

j_gene: TRBJ2-7
v_gene: TRBV5-1
CDR3aa: ASSYTSGSSYEQY

j_gene: TRBJ1-5
v_gene: TRBV2
CDR3aa: ASSAVYSNQPQH

j_gene: TRBJ1-1
v_gene: TRBV20-1
CDR3aa: SASPVNTEAF

j_gene: TRBJ1-2
v_gene: TRBV5-1
CDR3aa: ASSLVPGGADYGYT

j_gene: TRBJ2-3
v_gene: TRBV30
CDR3aa: AYQAGATDTQY

j_gene: TRBJ1-2
v_gene: TRBV29-1
CDR3aa: SVVGTGSGYT

j_gene: TRBJ1-2
v_gene: TRBV27
CDR3aa: ASSPEGVGYT